Listed below are T cell receptor beta chains from one sample, sequenced in a study of T cell responses to AZD1222 COVID-19 vaccine. The table came from immunoSEQ multiplex PCR; TCRdb's copy has only in-frame clones and leaves some out. The table records around 100,000 clones, around 95% of them present only once. The starting material was peripheral blood, obtained on day 0 of AZD1222 vaccination. These receptors came from an adult in good health. Both conserved end residues are part of each CDR3. The D gene is left open where the match is weak. Size is omitted from some rows. Given values are once, few, many or a class for expanded clones.

J gene,V gene,clone size,D gene,CDR3 protein,CDR3 DNA
TRBJ1-3,TRBV6-5,-,-,CASRGSAGNTIYF,TGTGCCAGCAGAGGATCCGCTGGAAACACCATATATTTT
TRBJ2-3,TRBV5-1,-,-,CASSLEGSPDTQYF,TGCGCCAGCAGCTTAGAGGGGTCCCCAGATACGCAGTATTTT
TRBJ1-2,TRBV7-2,-,-,CASSPWARGAVNYGYTF,TGTGCCAGCAGCCCCTGGGCTCGGGGGGCGGTTAACTATGGCTACACCTTC
TRBJ2-3,TRBV28,-,-,CASSFLGSSTDTQYF,TGTGCCAGCAGTTTTCTGGGGTCTAGCACAGATACGCAGTATTTT
TRBJ2-1,TRBV5-1,-,TRBD2,CASSRGLAGDLSVNEQFF,TGCGCCAGCAGTAGGGGACTAGCGGGAGACCTCTCCGTCAATGAGCAGTTCTTC
TRBJ2-2,TRBV7-3,-,TRBD1,CASSLGTGITGELFF,TGTGCCAGCAGCTTAGGGACAGGGATCACCGGGGAGCTGTTTTTT
TRBJ2-1,TRBV7-9,-,TRBD2,CASSSPFGGGNLDEQFF,TGTGCCAGCAGCTCGCCCTTCGGGGGGGGAAATCTCGATGAGCAGTTCTTC
TRBJ2-1,TRBV28,-,-,CASSFWGNEQFF,TGTGCCAGCAGTTTTTGGGGAAATGAGCAGTTCTTC
TRBJ1-1,TRBV25-1,-,TRBD1,CASANRGRTEAFF,TGTGCCAGCGCGAACAGGGGGCGGACTGAAGCTTTCTTT
TRBJ2-1,TRBV10-3,once,TRBD1,CAISATGELNEQFF,TGTGCCATCAGTGCTACAGGGGAGCTCAATGAGCAGTTCTTC
TRBJ1-2,TRBV7-2,-,-,CASSLAVAITF,TGTGCCAGCAGCTTAGCTGTGGCGATCACCTTC
TRBJ1-1,TRBV30,-,-,CAWSEGVGTGAFF,TGTGCCTGGAGTGAAGGGGTGGGGACTGGAGCTTTCTTT
TRBJ1-2,TRBV5-1,-,-,CASSLRGYSGQGYTF,TGCGCCAGCAGCTTGCGTGGTTATTCGGGTCAAGGCTACACCTTC
TRBJ2-2,TRBV7-9,once,-,CASSLARNTGELFF,TGTGCCAGCAGCTTAGCGAGGAACACCGGGGAGCTGTTTTTT
TRBJ2-7,TRBV10-3,-,TRBD2,CAIRRTSGRYEQYF,TGTGCCATCAGGCGGACTAGCGGGAGGTACGAGCAGTACTTC
TRBJ2-3,TRBV7-2,-,-,CASSLAPLSDTQYF,TGTGCCAGCAGCTTAGCTCCTCTTTCAGATACGCAGTATTTT
TRBJ1-1,TRBV18,-,-,CASSPLDRTVNTEAFF,TGTGCCAGCTCACCTCTCGACAGGACCGTAAACACTGAAGCTTTCTTT
TRBJ1-3,TRBV7-8,once,-,CASSFLTGPSSGNTIYF,TGTGCCAGCAGCTTCCTCACAGGGCCAAGCTCTGGAAACACCATATATTTT
TRBJ1-2,TRBV6-1,once,-,CASSEGPGQNYGYTF,TGTGCCAGCAGTGAAGGCCCCGGACAGAACTATGGCTACACCTTC
TRBJ1-1,TRBV10-1,-,-,CASSEAGARDGTEAFF,TGCGCCAGCAGTGAGGCAGGGGCCAGAGATGGGACTGAAGCTTTCTTT
TRBJ2-1,TRBV9,-,TRBD2,CASSVEGLAGGNEQFF,TGTGCCAGCAGCGTAGAGGGACTAGCGGGGGGGAATGAGCAGTTCTTC
TRBJ1-1,TRBV5-4,-,-,CASSLIAGGTEAFF,TGTGCCAGCAGCTTAATTGCCGGAGGCACTGAAGCTTTCTTT
TRBJ1-1,TRBV4-1,few,-,CASSQVSGETEAFF,TGCGCCAGCAGCCAAGTATCAGGGGAAACTGAAGCTTTCTTT
TRBJ1-4,TRBV6-5,-,TRBD1,CASSSPKTGNEKLFF,TGTGCCAGCAGCTCCCCCAAGACAGGGAATGAAAAACTGTTTTTT
TRBJ1-4,TRBV7-9,-,-,CASSLATAVNEKLFF,TGTGCCAGCAGCTTAGCGACAGCTGTTAATGAAAAACTGTTTTTT
TRBJ1-1,TRBV5-4,once,-,CASSPKAGETSTEAFF,TGTGCCAGCAGCCCGAAGGCAGGGGAAACGTCCACTGAAGCTTTCTTT
TRBJ2-7,TRBV9,-,TRBD1,CASTPGGGAYEQYF,TGTGCCAGCACTCCAGGGGGCGGGGCCTACGAGCAGTACTTC
TRBJ2-7,TRBV6-5,few,-,CAIASGDEQYF,TGTGCCATCGCCTCGGGGGACGAGCAGTACTTC
TRBJ2-7,TRBV6-2/TRBV6-3,-,-,CASSYGETYEQYF,TGTGCCAGCAGTTACGGGGAAACCTACGAGCAGTACTTC
TRBJ1-5,TRBV12-5,-,-,CASGFDKVRSNQPQHF,TGTGCTAGTGGTTTTGATAAGGTCAGGAGCAATCAGCCCCAGCATTTT
TRBJ2-1,TRBV25-1,-,-,CASSRAGAGYEQFF,TGTGCCAGCAGTAGGGCAGGGGCGGGTTATGAGCAGTTCTTC
TRBJ2-7,TRBV28,once,-,CASSFNRFEQYF,TGTGCCAGCAGTTTCAACAGGTTTGAGCAGTACTTC
TRBJ2-1,TRBV30,-,TRBD2,CAWGRGDVNEQFF,TGTGCCTGGGGGAGGGGAGATGTGAATGAGCAGTTCTTC
TRBJ1-5,TRBV19,-,-,CASTSQNQPQHF,TGTGCCAGTACCTCTCAAAATCAGCCCCAGCATTTT
TRBJ1-1,TRBV6-2/TRBV6-3,-,-,CASSPRDTEAFF,TGTGCCAGCAGCCCCAGGGATACTGAAGCTTTCTTT
TRBJ1-1,TRBV29-1,-,-,CSVEVGTGTEAFF,TGCAGCGTTGAAGTAGGAACGGGGACTGAAGCTTTCTTT
TRBJ2-5,TRBV27,-,-,CASSLYTGLETQYF,TGTGCCAGCAGTTTATATACGGGCCTTGAGACCCAGTACTTC
TRBJ2-3,TRBV5-1,-,TRBD2,CASSMDRDYTTDTQYF,TGCGCCAGCAGCATGGATAGGGACTACACCACAGATACGCAGTATTTT
TRBJ2-6,TRBV5-1,-,-,CASSLRVGANVLTF,TGCGCCAGCAGCTTAAGAGTAGGGGCCAACGTCCTGACTTTC
TRBJ1-3,TRBV6-5,-,-,CASSYFRGSSGNTIYF,TGTGCCAGCAGTTATTTCCGGGGCAGCTCTGGAAACACCATATATTTT
TRBJ2-1,TRBV30,-,TRBD2,CAWSGGLAAYNEQFF,TGTGCCTGGAGTGGGGGACTAGCGGCCTACAATGAGCAGTTCTTC
TRBJ2-2,TRBV5-4,-,-,CASSLGLVARTGELFF,TGTGCCAGCAGCTTGGGGCTAGTGGCTCGGACCGGGGAGCTGTTTTTT
TRBJ2-3,TRBV19,-,-,CASTRGVGTDTQYF,TGTGCCAGTACACGAGGGGTTGGCACAGATACGCAGTATTTT
TRBJ2-2,TRBV30,-,-,CAWTGRGDTGELFF,TGTGCCTGGACAGGAAGGGGCGACACCGGGGAGCTGTTTTTT
TRBJ2-2,TRBV18,-,TRBD1,CASSPQGTGTGELFF,TGTGCCAGCTCACCCCAAGGGACAGGGACCGGGGAGCTGTTTTTT
TRBJ1-1,TRBV12-3/TRBV12-4,-,-,CASSLGRKREAFF,TGTGCCAGCAGTTTAGGGAGGAAGCGTGAAGCTTTCTTT
TRBJ1-2,TRBV19,-,-,CASSIVGDGYTF,TGTGCCAGTAGTATAGTCGGGGATGGCTACACCTTC
TRBJ2-1,TRBV7-9,-,TRBD1,CASSSPLTGNEQFF,TGTGCCAGCAGCTCACCTTTGACAGGGAATGAGCAGTTCTTC